This entry features one TCR beta chain sequence. Produced via immunoSEQ multiplex PCR; TCRdb's table is partial and in-frame only. The data show just over 2,000,000 clones, about 95% seen once. Only CD45RO-negative cells positively selected for CCR7 counted as naive CD8 cells, so terminally differentiated effector memory CD45RA+ cells were excluded. This CDR3 contains 15 residues. V dropped 1 base and J dropped 5; count of bases not matched to a gene: 7. Germline CDR1 is SNHLY and CDR2 is FYNNEI. The data derive from a study of shared clonotypes between healthy human individuals. The sequenced sample consisted of naive CD8+ T cells sorted from blood. The V gene is TRBV2, the J gene TRBJ2-5; 7 bases line up with TRBD1. This sequence was found in a man between 18 and 29 years old in good health. CDR3 bases: TGTGCCAGCAGTGAAGAGGGACAGACGGGGGAGACCCAGTACTTC. Amino acids: CASSEEGQTGETQYF.